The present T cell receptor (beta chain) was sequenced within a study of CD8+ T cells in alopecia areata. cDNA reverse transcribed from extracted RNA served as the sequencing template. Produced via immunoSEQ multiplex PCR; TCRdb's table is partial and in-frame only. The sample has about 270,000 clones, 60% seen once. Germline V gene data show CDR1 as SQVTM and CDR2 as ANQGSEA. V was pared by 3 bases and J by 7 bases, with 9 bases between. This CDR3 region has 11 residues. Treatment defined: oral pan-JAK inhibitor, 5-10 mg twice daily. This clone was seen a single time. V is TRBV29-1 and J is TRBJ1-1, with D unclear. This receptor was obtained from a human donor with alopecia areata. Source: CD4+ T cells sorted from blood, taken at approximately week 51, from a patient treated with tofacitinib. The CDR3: CSVDLAHEAFF. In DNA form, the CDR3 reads TGCAGCGTTGACTTGGCGCATGAAGCTTTCTTT.